This record covers a single T cell receptor (beta chain). Its antigen is still unknown. The data were produced by immunoSEQ multiplex PCR, yet TCRdb's version contains in-frame clones alone and is incomplete. The sample contains about 89,000 clones, about 88% of which appear only once. This entry is derived from a study of OX40 agonist ivuxolimab in advanced cancers. Study-wide results and caveats: CD4+ T cells averaged fewer expanded clones than CD8+ T cells.

Losses at the gene ends were 2 bases for V and 5 bases for J; bases not matched to a gene: 8. CDR1 PRHDT and CDR2 FYEKMQ come from the germline V gene (reference sequence). The length of the CDR3 is 15 residues. The sequenced sample was CD4+ or CD8+ T cells sorted from blood, obtained in a trial of the OX40 agonist ivuxolimab. The rearrangement joins TRBV13 to TRBJ2-5, with 7 bases identical to TRBD2. This clonotype was sampled from an adult with an advanced solid tumor such as melanoma, head and neck, liver or kidney cancer. For the CDR3, the DNA is TGTGCCAGCAGCTTATACCAGCGGGGAAGGGAGACCCAGTACTTC. Residues: CASSLYQRGRETQYF.